The T cell receptor (beta chain) described here comes from a study of shared clonotypes between healthy human individuals. Study conclusions and caveats: Donor clonotype sharing was expected to depend on sequencing depth. The researchers took only blood, and tissue repertoires probably look different. Memory subsets generally showed lower estimated richness than naive subsets. Around 5.3% of naive CD4 clonotypes were shared across four donors.

As concerns this clone: Its cognate antigen is unknown.

Clones were sequenced by immunoSEQ multiplex PCR, and TCRdb holds only the in-frame ones, with some missing. This sample yields around 1.4 million clones, of which about 98.5% are seen a single time; roughly 0.35% belongs to the top ten. Germline V gene data show CDR1 as SGHAT and CDR2 as FQNNGV. This CDR3 comprises 14 residues. V shed 5 bases and J shed 6 bases, with 17 bases lying between them. The gene calls are TRBV11-2 and TRBJ2-7; D is perhaps TRBD2 (6 bases). The receptor comes from a young man in good health. Sequences were obtained from naive CD4+ T cells sorted from blood. Subset: CD45RA+ positively selected. The CDR3 is CASSVPGLAREQYF. The CDR3 DNA follows: TGTGCCAGCAGCGTCCCGGGACTGGCGCGCGAGCAGTACTTC.